These T cell receptor beta chains were read from a single sample in a study of blood T cell repertoires in COVID-19. Only in-frame clones appear in the TCRdb table, and some are missing; sequencing was by immunoSEQ multiplex PCR. Of under 300,000 clones in the sample, about four fifths were seen once. What was sequenced was peripheral blood. The receptors derive from a human donor with COVID-19, enrolled during active disease. The donor label of this sample is uncertain. The CDR3 runs from the conserved cysteine through the conserved F or W. The D gene is left open where the match is weak. Not every row has a clone size; where given, it reads once, few, many or a size class.

j_call	d_call	clone_size	v_call	cdr3_aa	cdr3_nt
TRBJ1-1	-	-	TRBV7-8	CASSLSAGIGTEAFF	TGTGCCAGCAGCTTATCTGCAGGGATCGGCACTGAAGCTTTCTTT
TRBJ1-1	-	-	TRBV5-5	CASSLWGGIKYTEAFF	TGTGCCAGCAGCTTGTGGGGGGGAATAAAGTACACTGAAGCTTTCTTT
TRBJ1-5	TRBD1	few	TRBV5-1	CASSLDGQGGQPQHF	TGCGCCAGCAGCTTGGATGGACAGGGCGGTCAGCCCCAGCATTTT
TRBJ2-3	TRBD2	-	TRBV27	CASSLFGLAGVGDTQYF	TGTGCCAGCAGTTTATTTGGCCTAGCGGGAGTTGGGGATACGCAGTATTTT
TRBJ2-1	TRBD2	-	TRBV11-3	CASSSAGAREQFF	TGTGCCAGCAGCTCAGCGGGAGCTCGGGAGCAGTTCTTC
TRBJ2-1	-	once	TRBV7-3	CASRASINNEQFF	TGTGCCAGCAGGGCTAGCATAAACAATGAGCAGTTCTTC
TRBJ1-6	-	-	TRBV28	CASSFFSGQANSPLHF	TGTGCCAGCAGTTTTTTCTCGGGACAAGCAAATTCACCCCTCCACTTT
TRBJ1-1	TRBD1	once	TRBV6-5	CASRLPGGTEAFF	TGTGCCAGCAGGTTACCAGGGGGCACTGAAGCTTTCTTT
TRBJ1-1	-	-	TRBV12-3/TRBV12-4	CASRPEGNTEAFF	TGTGCCAGCAGGCCCGAGGGGAACACTGAAGCTTTCTTT
TRBJ2-1	-	-	TRBV20-1	CSASGASGGEGGRSSYNEQFF	TGCAGTGCTAGTGGAGCCTCGGGAGGAGAGGGGGGAAGGAGCTCCTACAATGAGCAGTTCTTC
TRBJ2-5	TRBD2	-	TRBV9	CASSSDRGGLAGVGWETQYF	TGTGCCAGCAGCTCCGACCGCGGGGGACTAGCGGGAGTAGGCTGGGAGACCCAGTACTTC
TRBJ2-1	TRBD2	-	TRBV20-1	CSASSSGTTSSYNEQFF	TGCAGTGCTAGTTCCAGCGGGACGACGAGCTCCTACAATGAGCAGTTCTTC
TRBJ2-7	TRBD1	-	TRBV30	CAWSSGQGSYEQYF	TGTGCCTGGAGCTCGGGACAGGGGTCCTACGAGCAGTACTTC
TRBJ2-5	-	-	TRBV30	CAWSAERETQYF	TGTGCCTGGAGTGCCGAGCGGGAGACCCAGTACTTC
TRBJ2-3	TRBD2	-	TRBV30	CAWGLVAGGLSTDTQYF	TGTGCCTGGGGCTTGGTGGCGGGAGGGCTAAGCACAGATACGCAGTATTTT
TRBJ2-2	-	once	TRBV5-1	CASSRESTGELFF	TGCGCCAGCAGCCGGGAGTCCACCGGGGAGCTGTTTTTT
TRBJ1-5	-	-	TRBV7-2	CASSLQGGQPQHF	TGTGCCAGCAGCTTGCAAGGCGGTCAGCCCCAGCATTTT
TRBJ2-1	TRBD2	-	TRBV14	CASSQELADEQFF	TGTGCCAGCAGCCAAGAACTAGCGGATGAGCAGTTCTTC
TRBJ1-2	TRBD1	-	TRBV6-1	CASTLAGTGGGYTF	TGTGCCAGCACTTTGGCCGGGACAGGGGGTGGCTACACCTTC
TRBJ2-1	-	-	TRBV11-2	CASSLDHGDEQFF	TGTGCCAGCAGCTTAGATCACGGAGATGAGCAGTTCTTC
TRBJ2-3	-	-	TRBV20-1	CSFFTDTQYF	TGCAGCTTCTTCACAGATACGCAGTATTTT
TRBJ2-6	TRBD2	few	TRBV7-8	CASSPQAGVLSGANVLTF	TGTGCCAGCAGCCCCCAAGCGGGAGTCCTCTCTGGGGCCAACGTCCTGACTTTC